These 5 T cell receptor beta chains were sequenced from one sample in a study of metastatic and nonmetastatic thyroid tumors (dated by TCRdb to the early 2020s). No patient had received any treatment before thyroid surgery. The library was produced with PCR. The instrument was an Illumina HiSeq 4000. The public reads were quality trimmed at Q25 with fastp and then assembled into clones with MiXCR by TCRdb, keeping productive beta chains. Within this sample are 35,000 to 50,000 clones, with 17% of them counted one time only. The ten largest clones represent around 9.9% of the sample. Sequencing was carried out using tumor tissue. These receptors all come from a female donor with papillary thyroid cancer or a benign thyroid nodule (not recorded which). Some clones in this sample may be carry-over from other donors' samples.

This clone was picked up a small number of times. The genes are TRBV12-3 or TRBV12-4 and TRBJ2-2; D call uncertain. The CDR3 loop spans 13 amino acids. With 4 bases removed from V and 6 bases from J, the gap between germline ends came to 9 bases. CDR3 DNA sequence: TGTGCCAGCAGTTCCCAGGTCCCCGGGGAGCTGTTTTTT. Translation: CASSSQVPGELFF.

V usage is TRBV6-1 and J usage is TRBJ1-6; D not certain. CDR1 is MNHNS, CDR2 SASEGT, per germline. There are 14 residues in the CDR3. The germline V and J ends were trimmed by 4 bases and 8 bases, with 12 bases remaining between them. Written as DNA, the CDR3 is TGTGCCAGCAGTGCTTGGCCCGGTTATTCACCCCTCCACTTT. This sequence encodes CASSAWPGYSPLHF.

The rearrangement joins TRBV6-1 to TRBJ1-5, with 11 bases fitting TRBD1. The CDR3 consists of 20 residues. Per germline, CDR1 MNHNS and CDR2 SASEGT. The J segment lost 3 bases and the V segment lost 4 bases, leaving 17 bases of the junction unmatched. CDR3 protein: CASSVKLTGQGDLINQPQHF. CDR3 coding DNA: TGTGCCAGCAGTGTAAAATTGACGGGACAGGGGGACCTAATCAATCAGCCCCAGCATTTT.

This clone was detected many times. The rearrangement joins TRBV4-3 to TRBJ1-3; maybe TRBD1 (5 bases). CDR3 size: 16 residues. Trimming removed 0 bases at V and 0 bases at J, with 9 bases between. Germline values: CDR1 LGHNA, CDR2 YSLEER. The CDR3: CASSQDPQGSGNTIYF. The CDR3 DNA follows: TGCGCCAGCAGCCAAGACCCTCAGGGCTCTGGAAACACCATATATTTT.

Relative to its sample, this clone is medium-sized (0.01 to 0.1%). This chain's CDR3 is CAWRGTGGLYEQYF. The CDR3 bases are TGTGCCTGGAGGGGGACAGGGGGTCTCTACGAGCAGTACTTC. The J gene is TRBJ2-7, the V gene TRBV30; TRBD1 aligns across 11 bases. CDR3 size: 14 residues. Germline V CDR1 and CDR2: GTSNPN, SVGIG (reference sequence). The V segment lost 3 bases and the J segment 3 bases; nucleotides outside the gene matches: 4.